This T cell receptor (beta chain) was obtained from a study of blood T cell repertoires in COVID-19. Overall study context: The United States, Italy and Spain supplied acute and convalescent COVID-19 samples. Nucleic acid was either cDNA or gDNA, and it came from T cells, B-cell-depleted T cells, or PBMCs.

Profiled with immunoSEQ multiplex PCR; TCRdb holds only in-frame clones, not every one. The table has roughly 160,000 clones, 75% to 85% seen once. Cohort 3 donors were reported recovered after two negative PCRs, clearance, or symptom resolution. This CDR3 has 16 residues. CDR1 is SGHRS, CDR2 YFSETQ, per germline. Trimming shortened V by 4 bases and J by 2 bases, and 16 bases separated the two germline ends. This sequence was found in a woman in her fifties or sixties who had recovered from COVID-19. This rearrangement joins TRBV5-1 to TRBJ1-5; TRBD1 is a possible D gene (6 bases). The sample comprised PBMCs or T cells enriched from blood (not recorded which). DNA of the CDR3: TGCGCCAGCAGCCCGACAGGCGGTTTAGGCAATCAGCCCCAGCATTTT. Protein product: CASSPTGGLGNQPQHF.